These 18 T cell receptor beta chains share one sample of origin, sequenced in a study of T cells in Graves' hyperthyroidism and ophthalmopathy. The CDR3 regions of TCR beta were amplified from RNA transcripts. The HTBI primer set served for first-round RT-PCR of the TCR CDR3. TCRdb itself ran the multiplex PCR reads through MiXCR, one entry per CDR3 protein. This table has 600,000 to 650,000 distinct CDR3 sequences, around 15% appearing once. The sequencing sample was made of blood. The receptors here all came from a woman aged 25 to 45 with Graves' hyperthyroidism.

The chain links TRBV18 to TRBJ1-1, with 8 bases that match TRBD1. Germline loops: CDR1 KGHSH, CDR2 LQKENI. Unmatched junction bases numbered 10, after V lost 3 bases and J lost 4 bases. The CDR3 is made up of 16 amino acids. This CDR3 is CASSPPGQASGTEAFF. CDR3 coding DNA: TGTGCCAGCTCACCGCCGGGACAGGCGTCGGGCACTGAAGCTTTCTTT.

This clonotype was seen more than once but under ten times. The chain carries TRBV20-1 and TRBJ2-6, with D hard to call. CDR1 is DFQATT, CDR2 SNEGSKA, per germline (reference sequence). This CDR3 has 17 amino acids. Trimming stripped 1 base from V and 0 bases from J, with 13 bases between. In nucleotides, the CDR3 is TGCAGTGCTAGAGGGGGTCTGGTCCACTCTGGGGCCAACGTCCTGACTTTC. This codes for CSARGGLVHSGANVLTF.

Of note for this clonotype: A much larger clone differs from this one at a single base, so this may be a read error. The V gene is TRBV7-2, the J gene TRBJ2-5; no reliable D call. Germline V gene data show CDR1 as SGHTA and CDR2 as FQGNSA. CDR3 length: 16 residues. This CDR3 reads CASGLNPGPASETQYF. The CDR3 DNA reads TGTGCCAGCGGCTTGAACCCTGGGCCAGCCTCAGAGACCCAGTACTTC.

The sample holds many counts of this clonotype. This chain links TRBV28 with TRBJ2-3; D might be TRBD2 (6 bases). Trimming cost V 7 bases and J 5 bases, with 22 bases left between them. The germline V gene encodes CDR1 MDHEN and CDR2 SYDVKM. CDR3 length equals 16 residues. Written as DNA, the CDR3 is TGTGCCAGCACCTCCCCTGGAGACTTGGGGGGAGATACGCAGTATTTT. As protein: CASTSPGDLGGDTQYF.

This clonotype was counted only a few times. V and J are TRBV30 and TRBJ2-5; either TRBD1 or TRBD2 may fit D (5 bases each). V lost 1 base and J lost 0, with 6 bases in between. CDR1 GTSNPN and CDR2 SVGIG come from the germline V gene (reference sequence). The CDR3 length is 13 residues. CDR3 coding DNA: TGTGCCTGGAGTGCGGGACACCAAGAGACCCAGTACTTC. Translated, it gives CAWSAGHQETQYF.

The table lists this clonotype with many counts. The genes are TRBV12-3 or TRBV12-4 and TRBJ1-1, with D possibly TRBD1 on 6 matching bases. The CDR3 contains 14 residues. The ends were cut back, 5 bases at V and 4 bases at J, with 14 bases in the middle. The CDR3 region is CASSPWNRVTEAFF. In DNA, the CDR3 is TGTGCCAGCAGTCCCTGGAACAGGGTCACTGAAGCTTTCTTT.

This clonotype has at least ten counts. The J gene is TRBJ2-1, the V gene TRBV6-2 or TRBV6-3; 8 bases are shared with TRBD2. Germline CDR1 is MNHEY and CDR2 is SVGEGT. This CDR3 has 15 residues. After removal of 3 bases from V and 5 bases from J, the junction contained 6 bases not matched to a gene. The CDR3 protein is CASSYGGRRHNEQFF. The DNA for the CDR3 is TGTGCCAGCAGTTATGGCGGGAGGCGCCACAATGAGCAGTTCTTC.

This clonotype was seen many times. The gene calls are TRBV7-3 and TRBJ2-1; D ambiguous. The V end lost 3 bases, the J end lost 1 base, and 7 bases lay between the germline ends. The CDR3 covers 14 residues. The germline CDR1 and CDR2 sequences are SGHTA and FQGTGA. The CDR3: CASSFTASYNEQFF. The CDR3 nucleotides read TGTGCCAGCAGCTTCACCGCTTCCTACAATGAGCAGTTCTTC.

At least ten counts were recorded for this clonotype. Here the CDR3 reads CASSYSPEWATSSNQPQHF. CDR3 sequence (DNA): TGTGCCAGCAGTTACTCGCCTGAGTGGGCAACAAGTAGCAATCAGCCCCAGCATTTT. The chain employs TRBV6-2 or TRBV6-3 and TRBJ1-5; D is ambiguous. V lost 0 bases, J lost 0 bases, and 18 bases lay in between. The germline gives CDR1 MNHEY, CDR2 SVGEGT. The CDR3 length is 19 residues.

In its sample, this clonotype was seen many times. V is TRBV6-5 and J is TRBJ2-3, with 7 bases matching TRBD1. The CDR3 extends over 15 amino acids. J lost 1 base, V lost 1 base, and 2 bases had no gene match. CDR1 is MNHEY and CDR2 is SVGAGI in the germline V gene. The CDR3 spells CASSYWDRGTDTQYF. CDR3 DNA: TGTGCCAGCAGTTACTGGGACAGAGGCACAGATACGCAGTATTTT.

This clonotype was seen more than once but under ten times. The rearrangement links TRBV6-2 or TRBV6-3 to TRBJ1-6; no reliable D call. Germline CDR1 and CDR2: MNHEY and SVGEGT. The CDR3 is 16 residues long. V lost 5 bases and J lost 0, with 11 bases in between. The CDR3 spells CASSTHTSSYNSPLHF. CDR3 DNA: TGTGCCAGCAGTACCCACACGAGCTCCTATAATTCACCCCTCCACTTT.

This clonotype was observed at least ten times. The rearrangement uses TRBV20-1 and TRBJ2-5; D uncertain. Germline CDR1 is DFQATT and CDR2 is SNEGSKA (reference sequence). The CDR3 sequence is 14 residues long. For the CDR3, the DNA is TGCAGCGCTGACTCCGACACGAACCAAGAGACCCAGTACTTC. Its protein is CSADSDTNQETQYF.

At least ten counts were recorded for this clonotype. The genes are TRBV12-3 or TRBV12-4 and TRBJ2-1, with TRBD1 as a possible D gene (5 bases). Trimming left V 5 bases short and J 2 bases short, with 22 bases between. CDR3 length: 18 residues. The CDR3 sequence: CASSHTRTGFTTYNEQFF. The CDR3 DNA follows: TGTGCCAGCAGTCACACCAGAACAGGATTTACCACCTACAATGAGCAGTTCTTC.

The chain joins TRBV20-1 to TRBJ2-1, with D tentatively TRBD1 (5 bases). CDR1 is DFQATT and CDR2 is SNEGSKA in the germline V gene (reference sequence). The CDR3 runs to 11 residues. V was trimmed by 4 bases and J by 5 bases, leaving 6 bases between them. CDR3 region: CSAKGNNEQFF. The CDR3 DNA is TGCAGTGCTAAGGGGAACAATGAGCAGTTCTTC.

Concerning this clonotype itself: One end of the junction does not line up with germline, which may come from a read error. J is TRBJ1-5 and V is TRBV10-3; 8 bases align to TRBD1. The CDR3 runs to 12 residues. The germline V gene encodes CDR1 ENHRY and CDR2 SYGVKD. The CDR3 DNA reads as TGTGCCAGTGGACAGGGACAGCAGCCCCAGCGTTTT. It codes for CASGQGQQPQRF.

At least ten counts were recorded for this clonotype. The genes are TRBV28 and TRBJ2-2, with 10 bases matching TRBD2. Per germline, CDR1 MDHEN and CDR2 SYDVKM. The CDR3 spans 17 residues. The J segment lost 4 bases and the V segment lost 5 bases, leaving 10 bases of the junction unmatched. CDR3 sequence: CASSPSGRIWGTGELFF. CDR3 nucleotide sequence: TGTGCCAGCAGTCCTAGCGGGAGAATTTGGGGCACCGGGGAGCTGTTTTTT.

This clonotype was counted many times. V usage is TRBV7-8 and J usage is TRBJ2-7, with D unclear. The CDR3 has 13 amino acids. CDR1 and CDR2 from the germline V gene are SGHVS and FQNEAQ. V was cut by 5 bases and J by 3 bases, with 11 bases left in between. CDR3 sequence reads: CASSQERVYEQYF. The CDR3 coding sequence is TGTGCCAGCAGCCAGGAAAGGGTCTACGAGCAGTACTTC.

The chain employs TRBV20-1 and TRBJ1-5; D might be TRBD1 (6 bases). CDR1 and CDR2 from the germline V gene are DFQATT and SNEGSKA (reference sequence). Trimming removed 3 bases at V and 5 bases at J, with 14 bases between. The CDR3 contains 14 residues. CDR3 protein: CSASNGGFDQPQHF. CDR3 DNA: TGCAGTGCTAGCAACGGGGGCTTCGATCAGCCCCAGCATTTT.